This entry describes one T cell receptor (beta chain). Its antigen is not identified. Germline V CDR1 and CDR2: SQVTM, ANQGSEA. V lost 4 bases to trimming and J lost 0 bases, with 18 bases between them. The CDR3 runs 17 residues. This record comes from a study of blood T cells in healthy people across ages. Study conclusions and caveats: The recorded TCR beta diversity per million T cells decreased in a roughly linear manner with age.

PCR was performed a second time for about 7 to 11 cycles using a sample-barcoded 5' primer and a J-beta primer mix. TCRdb recomputed calls from the 5' RACE reads with MiXCR, one row per CDR3 protein. In the table there are about 1,400,000 distinct CDR3 sequences, approximately 59% of which are singletons. This TCR came from a man aged 18 to 29 in good health. The sample taken for sequencing was blood. The chain links TRBV29-1 to TRBJ2-2; D is ambiguous. Here the CDR3 DNA reads TGCAGCGTTGTGTTTCCCCAGTTCGTAGCGAACACCGGGGAGCTGTTTTTT. As protein: CSVVFPQFVANTGELFF.